The T cell receptor beta chain under discussion was sequenced for a study of T cells in Graves' hyperthyroidism and ophthalmopathy. This clonotype has ten or more counts. RNA transcripts were the template for amplifying TCR beta CDR3 regions. Researchers ran a first-round RT-PCR on the TCR CDR3 using the HTBI primer set. TCRdb reprocessed the multiplex PCR reads with MiXCR, giving one entry per CDR3 protein. The sample includes some 510,000 distinct CDR3 sequences, around 20% of them seen just once. Germline CDR1 MNHEY, CDR2 SVGAGI. Trimming removed 7 bases from V and 5 bases from J; junction bases left unmatched: 7. This CDR3 is built from 13 residues.

Material for sequencing was blood. The sequence was collected from a man in his late teens or twenties with Graves' hyperthyroidism. The rearrangement links TRBV6-5 to TRBJ2-7, with 8 bases that match TRBD1. CDR3 DNA sequence: TGTGCCAGCATGCGGCAGGGGGCGAACGAGCAGTACTTC. This codes for CASMRQGANEQYF.